Following are 32 T cell receptor beta chains from one sample sequenced in a study of blood T cell repertoires in COVID-19. Assay: immunoSEQ multiplex PCR; the TCRdb copy retains only in-frame clones and omits some. The sample contains 100,000 to 150,000 clones, about 91% of which appear only once. Sequencing used peripheral blood. Source of these receptors: a man aged 45-65 years with acute or convalescent COVID-19.

CDR3 amino acids: CASSTPQERPLSYEQYF. CDR3 nucleotides: TGTGCCAGCAGTACCCCTCAGGAGCGGCCCCTATCCTACGAGCAGTACTTC. The chain uses TRBV28 and TRBJ2-7; tentatively, D is TRBD2 (5 bases). Trimming took off 5 bases at V and 1 base at J, with 21 bases between the two ends. CDR3 length: 17 residues. Germline V gene sequence: CDR1 MDHEN, CDR2 SYDVKM.

This chain joins TRBV28 and TRBJ2-1, with D possibly matching TRBD1 (6 bases). The CDR3 covers 15 residues. The germline V gene encodes CDR1 MDHEN and CDR2 SYDVKM. Trimming pared 7 bases from V and 0 bases from J, leaving 13 bases between. CDR3 sequence (DNA): TGTGCCAGCACCAGGGACACTAGCTCCTACAATGAGCAGTTCTTC. It yields the protein CASTRDTSSYNEQFF.

The chain links TRBV18 to TRBJ2-1; tentative D call: TRBD1 (6 bases). Germline V gene sequence: CDR1 KGHSH, CDR2 LQKENI. CDR3 length: 16 residues. With 0 bases removed from V and 7 bases from J, the gap between germline ends came to 16 bases. The CDR3 region has the DNA TGTGCCAGCTCACCACCGGGAACCCGTAGGGGGAATGAGCAGTTCTTC. This translates into CASSPPGTRRGNEQFF.

The chain has TRBV6-8 and TRBJ1-5; 8 bases are a match to TRBD1. V was clipped by 5 bases and J by 3 bases; unmatched bases: 9. CDR1 MNHGY and CDR2 SAAAGT come from the germline V gene. This CDR3 has 16 amino acids. The CDR3 loop is CASSGDTRGPNQPQHF. CDR3 DNA: TGTGCCAGCAGTGGTGACACCAGGGGGCCCAATCAGCCCCAGCATTTT.

This clone has ten or more counts. This chain joins TRBV3-1 (or the pseudogene TRBV3-2) and TRBJ2-7, with D perhaps TRBD1 (6 bases). The CDR3 has 13 amino acids. The germline V gene has CDR1 LGHDT and CDR2 YNNKEL (reference sequence). The germline V and J ends were trimmed by 4 bases and 4 bases, with 11 bases remaining between them. DNA of the CDR3: TGTGCCAGCAGCCCTACAGGGCTATACGAGCAGTACTTC. This sequence encodes CASSPTGLYEQYF.

This rearrangement joins TRBV27 to TRBJ2-2, with 15 bases identical to TRBD2. Trimming at V came to 3 bases and at J to 5 bases, leaving 4 bases not matched to a gene. Germline CDR1 and CDR2: MNHEY and SMNVEV (reference sequence). The CDR3 totals 17 residues. The CDR3 spells CASSFGTSGRLTGELFF. The CDR3, as DNA: TGTGCCAGCAGTTTTGGGACTAGCGGGAGGTTAACCGGGGAGCTGTTTTTT.

The rearrangement joins TRBV10-2 to TRBJ1-3; D might be TRBD1 (6 bases). V was trimmed by 8 bases and J by 0 bases, leaving 14 bases between them. The CDR3 spans 15 residues. Germline V gene lookup returns CDR1 WSHSY and CDR2 SAAADI. CDR3 coding DNA: TGCGCCAGCGGCGAGGGGGTATACTCTGGAAACACCATATATTTT. It is translated as CASGEGVYSGNTIYF.

Only one count was recorded for this clone. The rearrangement uses TRBV5-1 and TRBJ2-2; D call uncertain. The CDR3 extends over 15 amino acids. CDR1 is SGHRS, CDR2 YFSETQ, per germline. V was shortened by 0 bases and J by 0 bases, with 6 bases between the two germline ends. CDR3 sequence (DNA): TGCGCCAGCAGCTTGGGGCAGACGAACACCGGGGAGCTGTTTTTT. Its protein is CASSLGQTNTGELFF.

The V and J genes are TRBV6-5 and TRBJ2-7, with D possibly matching TRBD1 (6 bases). This CDR3 has 15 residues. The V gene's germline CDR1 is MNHEY and CDR2 SVGAGI. Trimming took off 5 bases at V and 0 bases at J, with 14 bases between the two ends. The CDR3 coding sequence is TGTGCCAGCAGTACCCGACAGGTTGGCTCCTACGAGCAGTACTTC. Protein: CASSTRQVGSYEQYF.

The chain is built from TRBV4-2 and TRBJ1-2, with D perhaps TRBD1 (5 bases). Germline V gene sequence: CDR1 LGHNA, CDR2 YNFKEQ. V gave up 3 bases and J gave up 4 bases, with 18 bases separating them. The CDR3 length is 16 residues. The CDR3 loop reads CASSHGGDPAPYGYTF. The DNA of the CDR3 is TGTGCCAGCAGCCATGGAGGGGACCCGGCTCCCTATGGCTACACCTTC.

V is TRBV7-2 and J is TRBJ2-3, with unresolved D. Per germline, CDR1 SGHTA and CDR2 FQGNSA. The CDR3 contains 13 residues. V lost 3 bases, J lost 0 bases, and 4 bases lay in between. CDR3 DNA sequence: TGTGCCAGCAGCTTTTATAGCACAGATACGCAGTATTTT. Amino acid sequence: CASSFYSTDTQYF.

The CDR3 DNA reads as TGTGCCAGCAGTCTCACAGGGTCTGGAGGCACTGAAGCTTTCTTT. Translation gives CASSLTGSGGTEAFF. The chain employs TRBV6-2 or TRBV6-3 and TRBJ1-1; D is perhaps TRBD1 (6 bases). Between the trimmed V and J ends, which lost 5 bases and 4 bases, there was a span of 17 bases. The CDR3 runs to 15 residues. Germline V gene lookup returns CDR1 MNHEY and CDR2 SVGEGT.

This chain uses TRBV30 with TRBJ1-1; D not resolved. Between the trimmed V and J ends, which lost 4 bases and 1 base, there was a span of 16 bases. CDR1 is GTSNPN, CDR2 SVGIG, per germline (reference sequence). The CDR3 has 15 residues. This CDR3 is CAWKTFARENTEAFF. The CDR3 nucleotides are TGTGCCTGGAAGACCTTCGCTAGAGAGAACACTGAAGCTTTCTTT.

The chain uses TRBV5-4 and TRBJ2-7, with D perhaps matching TRBD1 (5 bases). The CDR3 totals 15 residues. V lost 0 bases, J lost 0 bases, and 10 bases lay in between. The germline gives CDR1 SGHNT, CDR2 YYREEE (reference sequence). DNA of the CDR3: TGTGCCAGCAGCTTGGGATACAGGAGCTCCTACGAGCAGTACTTC. Protein product: CASSLGYRSSYEQYF.

This clone was observed a few times. This rearrangement joins TRBV29-1 to TRBJ2-7; 8 nucleotides match TRBD1. This CDR3 spans 11 amino acids. Germline loops: CDR1 SQVTM, CDR2 ANQGSEA. The V segment lost 6 bases and the J segment 7 bases; nucleotides outside the gene matches: 5. In DNA form, the CDR3 reads TGCAGCGTGAGCGACAGGGGAGAGCAGTACTTC. This encodes CSVSDRGEQYF.

About this clone: A read error may account for a junction end that differs from germline. This chain connects TRBV19 to TRBJ2-1, with 11 nucleotides matching TRBD2. The V gene's germline CDR1 is LNHDA and CDR2 SQIVND (reference sequence). There are 14 residues in the CDR3. CDR3 loop: CASTIAGGPDEQFF. Here the CDR3 DNA reads TGTGCCAGTACTATAGCGGGAGGGCCAGATGAGCAGTTCTTC. The full variable domain, its missing parts supplied by reference TRBV19 and TRBJ2-1, is DGGITQSPKYLFRKEGQNVTLSCEQNLNHDAMYWYRQDPGQGLRLIYYSQIVNDFQKGDIAEGYSVSREKKESFPLTVTSAQKNPTAFYLCASTIAGGPDEQFFGPGTRLTVL.

The chain links TRBV15 to TRBJ1-2; 8 positions match TRBD1. This CDR3 has 17 residues. The trim removed 4 bases at V and 2 bases at J, leaving 12 bases unmatched. Germline V gene data show CDR1 as LNHNV and CDR2 as YYDKDF (reference sequence). CDR3 in DNA: TGTGCCACCAGCACTATAGCTCAGGGGGCGCAGAACTATGGCTACACCTTC. Amino acids: CATSTIAQGAQNYGYTF.

The chain's CDR3 is CASSFRVPREETQYF. DNA of the CDR3: TGTGCCAGCAGTTTCCGGGTTCCAAGGGAGGAGACCCAGTACTTC. The rearrangement joins TRBV28 to TRBJ2-5; a possible D gene is TRBD2 (5 bases). The CDR3 is made up of 15 amino acids. V gave up 3 bases and J gave up 5 bases, with 16 bases separating them. The germline V gene encodes CDR1 MDHEN and CDR2 SYDVKM.

A note on this clone: The same CDR3 is also encoded by other DNA sequences in this sample. This rearrangement joins TRBV5-5 to TRBJ1-5; TRBD1 is a possible D gene (5 bases). The CDR3 contains 14 residues. Looked up from germline, CDR1 is SGHKS and CDR2 is YYEKEE (reference sequence). Trimming pared 5 bases from V and 2 bases from J, leaving 11 bases between. CDR3 amino acids: CASSLEGGNQPQHF. CDR3 sequence (DNA): TGTGCCAGCAGTCTCGAAGGGGGCAATCAGCCCCAGCATTTT.

This clone has a single count. The chain is built from TRBV27 and TRBJ1-1; 7 bases agree with TRBD1. V lost 4 bases and J lost 2; bases outside the gene matches: 10. This CDR3 is built from 16 residues. Germline CDR1 is MNHEY and CDR2 is SMNVEV (reference sequence). DNA of the CDR3: TGTGCCAGCAGTTACCTAGGGGGCGCGGGAAACACTGAAGCTTTCTTT. Protein product: CASSYLGGAGNTEAFF.

The chain is built from TRBV18 and TRBJ2-2, with 9 bases identical to TRBD1. The CDR3 extends over 15 amino acids. The germline CDR1 and CDR2 sequences are KGHSH and LQKENI. The junction had 4 bases not matched to a gene; V was cut back by 3 bases and J by 5 bases. This chain's CDR3 is CASSPTGGSTGELFF. CDR3 DNA: TGTGCCAGCTCACCTACAGGGGGCTCAACCGGGGAGCTGTTTTTT.

CDR3 nucleotides: TGTGCCAGCAGCTTGAGACAGCCAGACACTGAAGCTTTCTTT. Protein: CASSLRQPDTEAFF. This chain connects TRBV7-8 to TRBJ1-1; possible D gene TRBD1, 5 bases. Germline loops: CDR1 SGHVS, CDR2 FQNEAQ. Trimming pared 3 bases from V and 3 bases from J, leaving 11 bases between. There are 14 residues in the CDR3.

In its sample, this clone was seen once. The V call is TRBV19, the J call TRBJ1-2; TRBD1 might be the D (5 bases). The CDR3 has 14 residues. The ends were cut back, 2 bases at V and 7 bases at J, with 14 bases in the middle. The germline V gene encodes CDR1 LNHDA and CDR2 SQIVND (reference sequence). The CDR3 here is CASSIIRGGGGYTF. The CDR3 DNA is TGTGCCAGTAGTATAATAAGGGGAGGAGGTGGCTACACCTTC. Drawing the rest from reference TRBV19 and TRBJ1-2, the complete variable domain is DGGITQSPKYLFRKEGQNVTLSCEQNLNHDAMYWYRQDPGQGLRLIYYSQIVNDFQKGDIAEGYSVSREKKESFPLTVTSAQKNPTAFYLCASSIIRGGGGYTFGSGTRLTVV.

This clone was seen only once. The chain links TRBV18 to TRBJ1-6; 10 bases fit TRBD1. The germline CDR1 and CDR2 sequences are KGHSH and LQKENI. This CDR3 is built from 17 residues. V lost 2 bases and J lost 7; bases outside the gene matches: 8. CDR3 amino acids: CASSPKTGGGLNSPLHF. The CDR3 DNA is TGTGCCAGCTCACCAAAGACAGGGGGCGGCCTCAATTCACCCCTCCACTTT.

The rearrangement links TRBV3-1 (or the pseudogene TRBV3-2) to TRBJ1-6; D not resolved. V was trimmed by 0 bases and J by 3 bases, leaving 9 bases between them. The germline gives CDR1 LGHDT, CDR2 YNNKEL (reference sequence). The CDR3 extends over 16 amino acids. The CDR3 bases are TGTGCCAGCAGCCAAGAGGGCCAAATCTATAATTCACCCCTCCACTTT. As protein: CASSQEGQIYNSPLHF.

This rearrangement joins TRBV7-2 to TRBJ1-2; D call uncertain. From germline, CDR1 is SGHTA and CDR2 FQGNSA. Trimming pared 4 bases from V and 3 bases from J, leaving 9 bases between. This CDR3 region has 13 residues. CDR3 in DNA: TGTGCCAGCAGCTACAGCCCAGACTATGGCTACACCTTC. As protein: CASSYSPDYGYTF. Full variable domain (remainder filled in from reference TRBV7-2 and TRBJ1-2): GAGVSQSPSNKVTEKGKDVELRCDPISGHTALYWYRQSLGQGLEFLIYFQGNSAPDKSGLPSDRFSAERTGGSVSTLTIQRTQQEDSAVYLCASSYSPDYGYTFGSGTRLTVV.

The chain links TRBV6-5 to TRBJ2-3; possible D gene TRBD2, 5 bases. CDR3 length equals 13 residues. CDR1 and CDR2 from the germline V gene are MNHEY and SVGAGI. CDR3 in DNA: TGTGCGGCGAGGGATCCTAGCACAGATACGCAGTATTTT. It is translated as CAARDPSTDTQYF.

This clone has more than one count but fewer than ten. The chain recombines TRBV3-1 (or the pseudogene TRBV3-2) with TRBJ1-1; 7 positions agree with TRBD1. V shed 7 bases, J shed 1 base, and the junction held 3 bases outside the gene matches. This CDR3 contains 13 residues. Per germline, CDR1 LGHDT and CDR2 YNNKEL (reference sequence). The CDR3 spells CASNQGGNTEAFF. The CDR3 DNA is TGTGCCAGCAACCAGGGGGGGAACACTGAAGCTTTCTTT.

The chain carries TRBV5-6 and TRBJ2-1, with 13 bases matching TRBD2. The CDR3 extends over 15 amino acids. The germline gives CDR1 SGHDT, CDR2 YYEEEE. V lost 6 bases to trimming and J lost 6 bases; unmatched junction nucleotides: 6. CDR3 region: CASTELAGGRNEQFF. The DNA for the CDR3 is TGTGCCAGCACAGAACTAGCGGGAGGGCGCAATGAGCAGTTCTTC.

This chain uses TRBV28 with TRBJ2-7, with D possibly TRBD1 on 6 matching bases. With 6 bases removed from V and 0 bases from J, the gap between germline ends came to 6 bases. The CDR3 loop spans 12 amino acids. The germline V gene encodes CDR1 MDHEN and CDR2 SYDVKM. CDR3 coding DNA: TGTGCCAGCAGACAGGGCTCCTACGAGCAGTACTTC. Protein: CASRQGSYEQYF.

This chain joins TRBV5-4 and TRBJ1-6, with D unresolved. Germline V lookup: CDR1 SGHNT, CDR2 YYREEE (reference sequence). Trimming cost V 4 bases and J 10 bases, with 12 bases left between them. The CDR3 has 13 amino acids. CDR3 residues: CASSPLGVSPLHF. CDR3 coding DNA: TGTGCCAGCAGCCCCCTGGGCGTATCACCCCTCCACTTT.

This CDR3 is CASSQGTSGRGNEQFF. CDR3 in DNA: TGTGCCAGCAGTCAGGGGACTAGCGGGAGAGGGAATGAGCAGTTCTTC. This chain joins TRBV27 and TRBJ2-1; the match to TRBD2 covers 14 bases. Germline lookup yields CDR1 MNHEY and CDR2 SMNVEV (reference sequence). V lost 5 bases, J lost 7 bases, and 7 bases stayed unmatched. The CDR3 totals 16 residues.